The clone carrying this TCR beta chain was observed a handful of times. Antigen specificity is unknown. V lost 6 bases to trimming and J lost 1 base; unmatched junction nucleotides: 2. CDR3 length: 13 amino acids. CDR1 and CDR2 from the germline V gene are MNHEY and SVGAGI. Data came from immunoSEQ multiplex PCR; TCRdb stores just in-frame clones and leaves some out. The sample has around 32,000 clones; around 80% are singletons. This sample stems from a study of a mutant IDH1 vaccine in newly diagnosed glioma. Study background: There were roughly 60% males and approximately 38% females among treated patients, whose mean age was approximately 40 years. Before enrollment, the patients had been treated with radiotherapy alone, temozolomide alone, or both together. Most of them had received both.

Time point in this sample: week 35, safety follow-up. Vaccine doses each comprised 300 ug of mutant IDH1 20-mer peptide, with topical imiquimod. The receptor's source is a man aged 35 to 55 with glioma. Some clones in this sample may be carry-over from other donors' samples. The sample here was PBMCs, taken from a glioma patient whose treatment included an IDH1 peptide vaccine. V usage is TRBV6-5 and J usage is TRBJ1-1; 7 bases agree with TRBD1. CDR3 coding DNA: TGTGCCAGCAGGCGACAGGGGAACACTGAAGCTTTCTTT. The encoded protein is CASRRQGNTEAFF.